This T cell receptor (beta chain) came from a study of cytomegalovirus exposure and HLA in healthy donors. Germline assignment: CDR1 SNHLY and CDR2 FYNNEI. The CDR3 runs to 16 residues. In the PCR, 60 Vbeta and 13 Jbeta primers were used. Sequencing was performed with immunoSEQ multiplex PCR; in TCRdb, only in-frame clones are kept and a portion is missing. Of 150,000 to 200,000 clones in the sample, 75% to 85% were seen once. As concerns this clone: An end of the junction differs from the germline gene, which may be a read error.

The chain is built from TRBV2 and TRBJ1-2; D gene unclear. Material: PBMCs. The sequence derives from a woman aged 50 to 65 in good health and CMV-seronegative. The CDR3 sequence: CASREGVVSLNYGYTF. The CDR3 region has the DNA TGTGCCAGCAGGGAAGGCGTCGTAAGTCTTAACTATGGCTACACCTTC. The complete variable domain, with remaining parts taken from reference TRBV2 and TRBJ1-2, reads EPEVTQTPSHQVTQMGQEVILRCVPISNHLYFYWYRQILGQKVEFLVSFYNNEISEKSEIFDDQFSVERPDGSNFTLKIRSTKLEDSAMYFCASREGVVSLNYGYTFGSGTRLTVV.